The text below deals with one TCR beta chain. At one end the junction does not follow the germline gene, possibly because of a read error. The data are from a study of blood T cell repertoires in COVID-19. Study background: Collection of acute and convalescent COVID-19 samples took place in the United States, Italy and Spain.

Under the authors' procedure: Nucleated cell number was recorded as an estimate derived from reference gene primer amplification. Here immunoSEQ multiplex PCR was the method, and the copy in TCRdb shows in-frame clones only, minus some. Clonal size and the V and J genes are those of that table, whereas D and trimming came from the DNA. The sample lists about 290,000 clones; 85% to 90% were seen once. The CDR3 extends over 11 amino acids. Looked up from germline, CDR1 is SNHLY and CDR2 is FYNNEI. Source material: peripheral blood. The source is a man aged 40-55 years with acute or convalescent COVID-19. The V gene is TRBV2, the J gene TRBJ1-3; D unresolved. The CDR3 bases are TGTGCCATTAAAGAGAGCGGTCGCACGGTTTTT. It encodes CAIKESGRTVF.